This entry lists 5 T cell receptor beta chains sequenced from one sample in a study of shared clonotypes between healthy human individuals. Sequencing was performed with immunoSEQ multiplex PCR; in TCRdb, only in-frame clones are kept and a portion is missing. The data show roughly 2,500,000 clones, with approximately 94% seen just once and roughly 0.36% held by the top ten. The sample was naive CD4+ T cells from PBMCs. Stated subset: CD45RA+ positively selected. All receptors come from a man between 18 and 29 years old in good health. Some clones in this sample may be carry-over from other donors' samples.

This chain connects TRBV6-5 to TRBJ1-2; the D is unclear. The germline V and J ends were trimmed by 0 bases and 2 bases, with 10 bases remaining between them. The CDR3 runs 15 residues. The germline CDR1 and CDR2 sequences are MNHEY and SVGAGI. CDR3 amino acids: CASSYSEYTNYGYTF. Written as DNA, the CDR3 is TGTGCCAGCAGTTACTCGGAGTATACAAACTATGGCTACACCTTC.

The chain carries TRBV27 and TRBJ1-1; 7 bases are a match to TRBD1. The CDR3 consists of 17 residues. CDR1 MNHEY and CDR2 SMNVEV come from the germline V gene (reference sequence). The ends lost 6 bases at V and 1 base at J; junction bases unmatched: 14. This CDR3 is CASRRLRDSHSNTEAFF. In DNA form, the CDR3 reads TGTGCCAGCAGACGACTCCGGGACAGTCATTCGAACACTGAAGCTTTCTTT.

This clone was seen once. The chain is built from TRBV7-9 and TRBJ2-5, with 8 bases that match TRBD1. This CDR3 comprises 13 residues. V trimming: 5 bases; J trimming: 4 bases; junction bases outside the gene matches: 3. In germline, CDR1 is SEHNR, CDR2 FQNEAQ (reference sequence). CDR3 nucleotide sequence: TGTGCCAGCAGCGCGGACAGGGCAGAGACCCAGTACTTC. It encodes CASSADRAETQYF. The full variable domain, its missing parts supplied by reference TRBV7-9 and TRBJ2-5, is DTGVSQNPRHKITKRGQNVTFRCDPISEHNRLYWYRQTLGQGPEFLTYFQNEAQLEKSRLLSDRFSAERPKGSFSTLEIQRTEQGDSAMYLCASSADRAETQYFGPGTRLLVL.

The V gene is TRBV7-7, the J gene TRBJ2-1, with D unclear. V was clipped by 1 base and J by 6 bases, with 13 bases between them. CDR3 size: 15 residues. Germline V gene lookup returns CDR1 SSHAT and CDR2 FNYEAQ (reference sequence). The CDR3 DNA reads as TGTGCCAGCAGCTTAGTCGCCGCCGACTTCAATGAGCAGTTCTTC. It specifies CASSLVAADFNEQFF.

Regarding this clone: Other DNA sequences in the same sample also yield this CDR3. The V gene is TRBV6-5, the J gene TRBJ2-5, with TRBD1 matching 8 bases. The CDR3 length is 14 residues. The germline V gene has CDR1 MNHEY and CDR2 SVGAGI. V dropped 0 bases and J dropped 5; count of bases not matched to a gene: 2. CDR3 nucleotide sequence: TGTGCCAGCAGTTACTCCAGGGGGCAGGAGACCCAGTACTTC. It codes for CASSYSRGQETQYF.